This T cell receptor beta chain was retrieved from a study of blood T cell repertoires in COVID-19. Study information: COVID-19 samples collected from the United States, Italy and Spain covered acute and convalescent phases. Sample material is recorded as cDNA or gDNA derived from T cells, B-cell-depleted T cells, or PBMCs.

While infection was still active, Seattle patients were enrolled and then followed longitudinally. The CDR3 has 11 residues. CDR1 and CDR2 from the germline V gene are MNHEY and SVGAGI. The V and J ends lost 7 bases and 10 bases respectively, with 11 bases between them. Authors' data handling: Nucleated cell number was recorded as an estimate derived from reference gene primer amplification. Sequencing was performed with immunoSEQ multiplex PCR; in TCRdb, only in-frame clones are kept and a portion is missing. For V, J and clone size, that table is used; D and trimming come from the DNA. The data hold under 200,000 clones, with just under 85% observed a single time.

This rearrangement joins TRBV6-5 to TRBJ2-1; weak D call: TRBD1 (6 bases). The source of this sequence is a woman older than 75 with COVID-19, enrolled during active disease. Sequencing used peripheral blood. The CDR3 nucleotides read TGTGCCAGCAAGGACAGTCGCGAGCAGTTCTTC. As protein: CASKDSREQFF.